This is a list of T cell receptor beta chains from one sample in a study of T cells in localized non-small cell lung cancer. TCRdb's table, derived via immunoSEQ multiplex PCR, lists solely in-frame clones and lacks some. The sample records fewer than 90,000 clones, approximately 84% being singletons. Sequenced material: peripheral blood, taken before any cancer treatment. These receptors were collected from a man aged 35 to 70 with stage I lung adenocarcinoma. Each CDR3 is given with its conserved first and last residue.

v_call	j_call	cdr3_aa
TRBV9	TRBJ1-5	CASSVAGHSNQPQHF
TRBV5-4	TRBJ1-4	CASSLGQDNEKLFF
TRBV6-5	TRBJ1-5	CASSYGQGSQPQHF
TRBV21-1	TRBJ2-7	CASSKEKGLAGGFYEQYF
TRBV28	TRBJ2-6	CASSLSDRPYVLTF
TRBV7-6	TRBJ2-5	CASSLVQLAWEQETQYF
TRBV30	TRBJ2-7	CAWSVRGGGSYEQYF
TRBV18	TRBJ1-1	CASSPAREAEAFF
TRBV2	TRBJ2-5	CATRDRTGLETQYF
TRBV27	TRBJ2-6	CASSPQGSGANVLTF
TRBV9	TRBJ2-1	CASSATGSNEQFF
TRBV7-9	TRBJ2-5	CASSSGTGAQETQYF
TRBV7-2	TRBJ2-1	CASSGQGPNEQFF
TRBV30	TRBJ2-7	CARGRGDSYEQYF
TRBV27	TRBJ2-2	CASTPVEGVTGELFF
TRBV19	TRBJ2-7	CASSNSGRTPYEQYF
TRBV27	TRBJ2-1	CASSLSGGTTYNEQFF
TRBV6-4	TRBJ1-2	CASREGLGYTF
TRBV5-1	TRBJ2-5	CASSLMGSFQETQYF
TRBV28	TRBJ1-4	CASSKPGTGGKLFF
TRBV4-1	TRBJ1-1	CASSPDSINTEAFF
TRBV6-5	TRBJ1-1	CATRDTAGGEAFF
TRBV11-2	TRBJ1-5	CASSFLFNQPQHF
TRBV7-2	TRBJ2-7	CASSLALRTRGYEQYF
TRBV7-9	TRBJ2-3	CASSPGTQYF
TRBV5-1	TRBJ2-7	CASSASQGVDAYEQYF
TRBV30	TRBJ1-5	CAWSQGRDQPQHF
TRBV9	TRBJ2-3	CASSVGQGGTDTQYF
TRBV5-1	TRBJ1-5	CASSLSGGSQPQHF
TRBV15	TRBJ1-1	CATSRDKLGIIAAEAFF
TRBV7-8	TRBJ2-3	CASISYGSTDTQYF
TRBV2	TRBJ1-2	CASRDQVLGRFGYTF
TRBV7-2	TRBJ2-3	CASSPEAGGVTDTQYF
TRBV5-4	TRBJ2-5	CASSQDRVVETQYF
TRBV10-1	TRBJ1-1	CASSARDRNTEAFF
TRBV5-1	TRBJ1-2	CASSLQGDNGYTF
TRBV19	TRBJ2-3	CASSQTSVSTDTQYF
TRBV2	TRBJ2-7	CASSVQSGGVHEQYF
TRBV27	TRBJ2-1	CASRSTIRGRVYNEQFF
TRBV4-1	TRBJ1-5	CASSHPAQSNQPQHF
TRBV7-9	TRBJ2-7	CASSWDWDRQYF
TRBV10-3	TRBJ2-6	CAIGTTLHLSSGANVLTF
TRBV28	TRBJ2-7	CASSLGQGFHEQYF
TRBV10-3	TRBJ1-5	CAISESKTFFNQPQHF
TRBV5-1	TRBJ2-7	CASSLLGTATYEQYF
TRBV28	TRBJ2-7	CASSSVGLTVGYEQYF
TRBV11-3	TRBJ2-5	CASSPTGIGTQYF
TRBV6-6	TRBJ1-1	CASRGPRAEAFF
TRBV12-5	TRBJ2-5	CASGLGTSGSETQYF
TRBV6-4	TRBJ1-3	CASSDFIGRSSGNTIYF
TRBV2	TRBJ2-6	CASRAGTGRSGANVLTF
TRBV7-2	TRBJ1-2	CASRRHPDREAFNYGYTF
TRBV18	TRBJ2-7	CASSPPRTGITYEQYF